Listed here are 21 T cell receptor beta chains from one sample, sequenced in a study of regulatory T cells in long-lasting Graves disease (dated by TCRdb to the early 2020s). Receptor libraries were prepared by multiplex PCR. The listed sequencing device is Illumina HiSeq 4000. To build TCR beta libraries, CDR3 regions were amplified by Arm-PCR using iRepertoire HTBI primers. TCRdb ran its own pipeline on the public reads, namely fastp trimming at Q25 and MiXCR clone calling, and kept in-frame beta chains. Every entry covers one CDR3 protein and lists the most common genes and DNA from its rows. A total of roughly 400,000 distinct CDR3 sequences appear in this sample, approximately 16% of them only once. 20% to 25% of the sample comes from the top ten. Per the publication, the time point label means: newly diagnosed GD, antithyroid drugs for less than 3 months. RNA was extracted from PBMCs in TRIzol for both TCR sequencing and RNA sequencing.

This sample was shared with a second study, whose subject was T cells in Graves' hyperthyroidism and ophthalmopathy.

The sample in question was peripheral blood mononuclear cells (PBMCs), obtained at new diagnosis, from a patient treated with antithyroid drugs. The receptors were sampled from a woman between 18 and 29 years old with Graves disease. Donor details come from another sample of the same person, matched by shared clones.

This clonotype was observed a handful of times. This chain connects TRBV7-9 to TRBJ2-1, with 7 bases fitting TRBD1. V trimming: 8 bases; J trimming: 4 bases; junction bases outside the gene matches: 17. Germline V lookup: CDR1 SEHNR, CDR2 FQNEAQ (reference sequence). This CDR3 comprises 17 residues. The CDR3 DNA sequence: TGTGCCAGCGGGGAAGGGGGCTCGAGACATCAATACAATGAGCAGTTCTTC. Amino acid sequence: CASGEGGSRHQYNEQFF. Filled out from reference TRBV7-9 and TRBJ2-1, the complete variable domain reads DTGVSQNPRHKITKRGQNVTFRCDPISEHNRLYWYRQTLGQGPEFLTYFQNEAQLEKSRLLSDRFSAERPKGSFSTLEIQRTEQGDSAMYLCASGEGGSRHQYNEQFFGPGTRLTVL.

This clonotype came up many times. This chain connects TRBV5-5 to TRBJ2-7; 7 positions match TRBD2. The CDR3 loop spans 14 amino acids. V lost 0 bases and J lost 5; bases outside the gene matches: 5. CDR1 and CDR2 from the germline V gene are SGHKS and YYEKEE (reference sequence). The CDR3 spells CASSLEGGSHEQYF. DNA for the CDR3: TGTGCCAGCAGCTTGGAGGGAGGGTCCCACGAGCAGTACTTC.

This clonotype was found many times. This chain joins TRBV7-8 and TRBJ2-5, with D perhaps TRBD1 (6 bases). The CDR3 totals 15 residues. CDR1 is SGHVS and CDR2 is FQNEAQ in the germline V gene. Trimming pared 5 bases from V and 4 bases from J, leaving 17 bases between. CDR3 sequence: CASSPEQGLRETQYF. The CDR3 DNA sequence: TGTGCCAGCAGCCCAGAACAGGGCCTAAGAGAGACCCAGTACTTC.

This chain joins TRBV15 and TRBJ2-3, with 9 nucleotides matching TRBD1. V was clipped by 4 bases and J by 2 bases; unmatched bases: 4. The CDR3 consists of 15 residues. CDR1 and CDR2 (germline): LNHNV, YYDKDF (reference sequence). The DNA for the CDR3 is TGTGCCACCAGCACCGGGACAGGGTCCACAGATACGCAGTATTTT. Protein product: CATSTGTGSTDTQYF.

This clonotype was counted a few times. This rearrangement joins TRBV5-1 to TRBJ2-3; TRBD2 agrees at 13 bases. This CDR3 has 17 residues. Germline trimming cut 2 bases from V and 6 bases from J; bases unmatched to any gene: 9. Germline CDR1 and CDR2: SGHRS and YFSETQ. The CDR3 nucleotides are TGCGCCAGCAGCTTTACTAGCGGGAGGGTCGCGGGCGATACGCAGTATTTT. As protein: CASSFTSGRVAGDTQYF.

This clonotype was observed many times. V and J are TRBV11-2 and TRBJ1-1; TRBD1 aligns across 7 bases. The length of the CDR3 is 15 residues. The trim removed 1 base at V and 6 bases at J, leaving 8 bases unmatched. Germline lookup yields CDR1 SGHAT and CDR2 FQNNGV. The CDR3 DNA follows: TGTGCCAGCAGCTTAGCGGACAGGTTAATCGCTGAAGCTTTCTTT. This sequence encodes CASSLADRLIAEAFF. The variable domain in full, completed from reference TRBV11-2 and TRBJ1-1, reads EAGVAQSPRYKIIEKRQSVAFWCNPISGHATLYWYQQILGQGPKLLIQFQNNGVVDDSQLPKDRFSAERLKGVDSTLKIQPAKLEDSAVYLCASSLADRLIAEAFFGQGTRLTVV.

This clonotype has just a few counts. This chain uses TRBV20-1 with TRBJ2-1; 9 bases align to TRBD2. V dropped 3 bases and J dropped 3; count of bases not matched to a gene: 9. This CDR3 contains 16 residues. Germline loops: CDR1 DFQATT, CDR2 SNEGSKA (reference sequence). The CDR3 region has the DNA TGCAGTGCTAGGGAAGCGGGAGGCGTAAACTACAATGAGCAGTTCTTC. This translates into CSAREAGGVNYNEQFF.

The genes are TRBV5-6 and TRBJ1-1, with TRBD1 matching 7 bases. The germline V gene encodes CDR1 SGHDT and CDR2 YYEEEE. V lost 5 bases, J lost 4 bases, and 14 bases stayed unmatched. This CDR3 spans 16 amino acids. The CDR3 reads CASRPLTRQGATEAFF. CDR3 DNA sequence: TGTGCCAGCAGACCCCTCACCCGACAGGGCGCCACTGAAGCTTTCTTT. The variable domain in full, with the rest retrieved from reference TRBV5-6 and TRBJ1-1, is DAGVTQSPTHLIKTRGQQVTLRCSPKSGHDTVSWYQQALGQGPQFIFQYYEEEERQRGNFPDRFSGHQFPNYSSELNVNALLLGDSALYLCASRPLTRQGATEAFFGQGTRLTVV.

V gene TRBV10-3 combines with J gene TRBJ2-7; TRBD2 might be the D (6 bases). The CDR3 runs 17 residues. CDR1 is ENHRY and CDR2 is SYGVKD in the germline V gene. Trimming took 2 bases from V and 5 from J, leaving 22 bases between them. The CDR3, as DNA: TGTGCCATCAGTGAGCCGTCGGCGACTAGAATAATGGACGAGCAGTACTTC. Protein sequence: CAISEPSATRIMDEQYF.

This clonotype was found many times. V is TRBV6-1 and J is TRBJ2-3; the match to TRBD1 covers 7 bases. Germline V CDR1 and CDR2: MNHNS, SASEGT. The V and J ends lost 7 bases and 4 bases, in that order; junction bases with no gene match: 5. The CDR3 is 13 amino acids. The CDR3 loop reads CASTRQGADTQYF. For the CDR3, the DNA is TGTGCCAGCACTAGACAGGGAGCAGATACGCAGTATTTT.

This clonotype was recorded many times. V is TRBV24-1 and J is TRBJ2-5, with D possibly TRBD1 on 5 matching bases. The CDR3 is 12 amino acids. Germline loops: CDR1 KGHDR, CDR2 SFDVKD. Trimming shortened V by 5 bases and J by 5 bases, and 8 bases separated the two germline ends. CDR3 protein: CATSGQGETQYF. The CDR3 bases are TGTGCCACCAGTGGTCAGGGTGAGACCCAGTACTTC.

This chain uses TRBV19 with TRBJ2-1; 7 bases align to TRBD2. After removal of 2 bases from V and 2 bases from J, the junction contained 3 bases not matched to a gene. The V gene's germline CDR1 is LNHDA and CDR2 SQIVND (reference sequence). CDR3 length equals 15 residues. The CDR3 bases are TGTGCCAGTAGTATATCTAGCGGAGCCTACAATGAGCAGTTCTTC. Translation: CASSISSGAYNEQFF.

This clonotype has more than one count but fewer than ten. The chain has TRBV20-1 and TRBJ2-7, with D perhaps matching TRBD2 (6 bases). The CDR3 extends over 17 amino acids. Trimming pared 3 bases from V and 0 bases from J, leaving 21 bases between. Germline assignment: CDR1 DFQATT and CDR2 SNEGSKA (reference sequence). CDR3 amino acids: CSASPTWGEENSYEQYF. CDR3 bases: TGCAGTGCTAGCCCAACCTGGGGGGAGGAGAACTCCTACGAGCAGTACTTC.

In this sample, this clonotype turned up a few times. A junction boundary mismatches the germline segment, possibly from a read error. This chain uses TRBV3-1 with TRBJ2-5, with D perhaps matching TRBD2 (5 bases). The CDR3 spans 11 residues. Germline CDR1 and CDR2: LGHDT and YNNKEL (reference sequence). CDR3 bases: TGTGCCAGCAGCCAAGGCGGGTCTGTGGGCTTC. This encodes CASSQGGSVGF.

CDR3 loop: CASSQDNSGGSSTQYF. The CDR3 DNA reads as TGCGCCAGCAGCCAAGACAATTCAGGTGGGAGCAGTACGCAGTATTTT. This chain joins TRBV4-3 and TRBJ2-3, with TRBD2 as a possible D gene (5 bases). Germline CDR1 is LGHNA and CDR2 is YSLEER. The CDR3 has 16 amino acids. V was pared by 0 bases and J by 8 bases, with 18 bases between.

This clonotype was seen repeatedly, ten times or more. The chain uses TRBV28 and TRBJ1-5, with D maybe TRBD1 (5 bases). Germline lookup yields CDR1 MDHEN and CDR2 SYDVKM. The length of the CDR3 is 14 residues. V lost 7 bases to trimming and J lost 3 bases, with 13 bases between them. CDR3: CASNARVANQPQHF. For the CDR3, the DNA is TGTGCCAGCAACGCCAGGGTTGCCAATCAGCCCCAGCATTTT. Full variable domain (remainder filled in from reference TRBV28 and TRBJ1-5): DVKVTQSSRYLVKRTGEKVFLECVQDMDHENMFWYRQDPGLGLRLIYFSYDVKMKEKGDIPEGYSVSREKKERFSLILESASTNQTSMYLCASNARVANQPQHFGDGTRLSIL.

This clonotype was found many times. This chain uses TRBV27 with TRBJ2-1; no clear D gene. CDR1 is MNHEY, CDR2 SMNVEV, per germline (reference sequence). Trimming removed 8 bases at V and 10 bases at J, with 18 bases between. CDR3 length: 13 amino acids. The CDR3 DNA reads TGTGCCAGCCGTGAGGACGGCCGAGACGAGCAGTTCTTC. It yields the protein CASREDGRDEQFF.

Only a few counts were recorded for this clonotype. The CDR3 region is CASSYRVGQGRYEQFF. DNA of the CDR3: TGTGCCAGCAGTTACCGCGTAGGACAGGGGAGATATGAGCAGTTCTTC. The V call is TRBV6-5, the J call TRBJ2-1; 9 bases fit TRBD1. The germline gives CDR1 MNHEY, CDR2 SVGAGI. This CDR3 has 16 amino acids. J gave up 8 bases and V 2 bases, and 10 bases lay outside the gene matches.

The table lists this clonotype with a count of one. A read error may be the cause here, since a much bigger clone is one base away. The chain links TRBV7-2 to TRBJ2-1; D unclear. Germline V CDR1 and CDR2: SGHTA, FQGNSA. This CDR3 has 16 amino acids. Trimming pared 5 bases from V and 10 bases from J, leaving 24 bases between. The CDR3 coding sequence is TGTGCCAGCAGCCCCCAGAAGCAAGTGTTAGGTTACGAGCAGTTCTTC. Its translation: CASSPQKQVLGYEQFF. Complete variable domain (other parts from reference TRBV7-2 and TRBJ2-1): GAGVSQSPSNKVTEKGKDVELRCDPISGHTALYWYRQSLGQGLEFLIYFQGNSAPDKSGLPSDRFSAERTGGSVSTLTIQRTQQEDSAVYLCASSPQKQVLGYEQFFGPGTRLTVL.

Concerning this clonotype itself: The germline gene is not matched at one end of the junction; a read error may be the cause. The chain couples TRBV28 to TRBJ2-2; TRBD2 is a possible D gene (6 bases). This CDR3 spans 14 amino acids. Germline V CDR1 and CDR2: MDHEN, SYDVKM. The CDR3 here is CASSRDSLTGEPFF. CDR3 DNA sequence: TGTGCCAGCAGCCGGGACTCCCTCACCGGGGAGCCGTTTTTT.

This clonotype was detected a few times. The chain joins TRBV4-1 to TRBJ2-3, with TRBD1 identical over 12 bases. The CDR3 consists of 18 residues. Germline V gene lookup returns CDR1 MGHRA and CDR2 YSYEKL. V was clipped by 4 bases and J by 1 base; unmatched bases: 9. CDR3 sequence: CASSPWGQGAGGTDTQYF. The CDR3 bases are TGCGCCAGCAGCCCCTGGGGACAGGGGGCTGGGGGCACAGATACGCAGTATTTT.